There are a few counts of the clone carrying this T cell receptor beta chain. The antigen is undetermined. This specimen includes other DNA sequences encoding the same CDR3. The data stem from a study of beta chain features in type 1 diabetes. Notes on the study in general: Equally in patients and controls, shorter templates might have been favored by PCR. Researchers report that Type 1 diabetes patients had moderately but significantly shorter TCRB CDR3s across all four CD4+ subsets. Type 1 diabetes patients showed fewer insertions and more deletions at VDJ junctions.

Expressed TCRB transcripts were sequenced, since all the RNA that had been isolated was reverse transcribed. Produced via immunoSEQ multiplex PCR; TCRdb's table is partial and in-frame only. The table has a few hundred thousand clones, over 8.5% seen once. CD4+ naive, central memory, regulatory and stem cell-like memory cells were sorted via CD45RO/CCR7/CD25/CD127/CD95/CD27. The receptor was derived from a man aged 25 to 40 with type 1 diabetes. The sample was central memory CD4+ T cells from blood.

The CDR3 region is CASSGQPQETQYF. The CDR3 bases are TGTGCCAGCAGTGGACAGCCACAAGAGACCCAGTACTTC. The genes are TRBV6-1 and TRBJ2-5; perhaps TRBD1 as D (5 bases). V lost 4 bases, J lost 2 bases, and 8 bases lay in between. Germline CDR1 reads MNHNS; CDR2 reads SASEGT. The CDR3 length is 13 residues.